This T cell receptor (beta chain) was observed in a study of radiotherapy plus CTLA-4 blockade in lung cancer. Patients had chemo-refractory metastatic non-small-cell lung cancer and received focal radiation plus CTLA-4 blockade that used ipilimumab. V lost 4 bases and J 0 bases, leaving 12 bases between the germline ends. Per germline, CDR1 SGHDN and CDR2 FVKESK. This CDR3 contains 15 residues. To note about this clone: Its target is not known.

The study, taken as a whole, reports: TCR clones originating in tumors grew in number in blood after radiotherapy plus ipilimumab.

The method was immunoSEQ multiplex PCR; TCRdb's version includes in-frame clones alone and lacks a portion of them. The sample carries tens of thousands of clones, 65% to 85% recorded once. The TCR comes from a human donor with non-small cell lung cancer who had stable disease on radiotherapy plus ipilimumab. The V call is TRBV14, the J call TRBJ2-5, with D perhaps assigned TRBD1 or TRBD2 (5 bases each). The material sequenced was peripheral blood, taken from a patient treated with radiotherapy plus ipilimumab. DNA of the CDR3: TGTGCCAGCAGCCTCGTTTGGGGGTACCAAGAGACCCAGTACTTC. As protein: CASSLVWGYQETQYF.